This entry features one T cell receptor beta chain sequence. The sample is drawn from a study of blood T cell repertoires in COVID-19. Overall study: There were acute and convalescent COVID-19 samples, and they came from the United States, Italy and Spain.

As handled by the study authors: How many nucleated cells were present was estimated from reference gene primer amplification. Clones were read by immunoSEQ multiplex PCR, and TCRdb kept only the in-frame ones, dropping some. The V and J calls and the clone size are those of that table, but D and trimming were determined from the DNA. Of 70,000 to 95,000 clones detected, around nine tenths appear once; the ten largest clones hold around 5%. The V and J ends lost 5 bases and 5 bases, in that order; junction bases with no gene match: 4. Per the germline V gene, CDR1 is LGHDT and CDR2 is YNNKEL (reference sequence). The CDR3 spans 14 residues.

Sequences were obtained from peripheral blood. The TCR comes from a woman aged 80 or older with active COVID-19. The chain carries TRBV3-1 (or the pseudogene TRBV3-2) and TRBJ1-1; 11 bases are a match to TRBD1. CDR3 in amino acids: CASSYRDRGTEAFF. The DNA for the CDR3 is TGTGCCAGCAGCTACCGGGACAGGGGGACTGAAGCTTTCTTT.